The present T cell receptor (beta chain) was sequenced within a study of cytomegalovirus exposure and HLA in healthy donors. PCR was performed using 60 Vbeta and 13 Jbeta primers. Clones were read by immunoSEQ multiplex PCR, and TCRdb kept only the in-frame ones, dropping some. This sample has around 130,000 clones, with 77% found just once. V gave up 5 bases and J gave up 5 bases, with 12 bases separating them. The CDR3 loop spans 13 amino acids. The germline gives CDR1 LNHDA, CDR2 SQIVND (reference sequence). The TCR originated in a man aged 18 to 29 in good health and CMV-seropositive. The sample was PBMCs. V is TRBV19 and J is TRBJ2-5; tentative D call: TRBD2 (5 bases). CDR3 DNA sequence: TGTGCCAGTAGTTTAGGACGAGGGGAGACCCAGTACTTC. This translates into CASSLGRGETQYF.